This T cell receptor (beta chain) was sequenced for a study of blood T cell repertoires in COVID-19. Study information: Some COVID-19 samples were acute and others convalescent; all came from the United States, Italy and Spain. T cells, B-cell-depleted T cells, or PBMCs provided the cDNA or gDNA that served as material.

Authors' methods: It was from reference gene primer amplification that nucleated cell counts were estimated. Only in-frame clones appear in the TCRdb table, and some are missing; sequencing was by immunoSEQ multiplex PCR. The DNA gave D and trimming, while V, J and clone size come from that table. The table lists hundreds of thousands of clones, 70% to 90% of them singletons. Germline assignment: CDR1 LGHDT and CDR2 YNNKEL (reference sequence). Trimming took 6 bases from V and 4 from J, leaving 15 bases between them. This CDR3 comprises 14 residues. Sequenced sample: peripheral blood. The TCR originated in a woman aged 25-40 years who had recovered from COVID-19. The chain joins TRBV3-1 (or the pseudogene TRBV3-2) to TRBJ1-2, with a tentative D call TRBD1 (5 bases). The chain's CDR3 is CASSKTALGYGYTF. The CDR3 DNA reads TGTGCCAGCAGTAAGACAGCCTTGGGCTATGGCTACACCTTC.